Listed here are 21 T cell receptor beta chains from one sample, sequenced in a study of shared clonotypes between healthy human individuals. Sequenced by immunoSEQ multiplex PCR; TCRdb stores in-frame clones only, minus some. This table has approximately 720,000 clones, approximately 90% appearing once. Naive CD8 cells were CD45RO-negative, positively selected for CCR7, excluding terminally differentiated effector memory CD45RA+ cells. Sequenced sample: naive CD8+ T cells sorted from blood. The receptors derive from a young man in good health.

This sequence joins TRBV27 and TRBJ2-3; TRBD2 matches at 9 bases. The CDR3 loop spans 15 amino acids. Germline V CDR1 and CDR2: MNHEY, SMNVEV (reference sequence). V shed 3 bases and J 5 bases; nucleotides not matched to a gene: 6. The CDR3 loop is CASSFVAGEVDTQYF. CDR3 nucleotides: TGTGCCAGCAGTTTCGTAGCGGGAGAGGTAGATACGCAGTATTTT.

The V call is TRBV9, the J call TRBJ2-7, with D possibly being TRBD2 (6 bases). V was shortened by 7 bases and J by 4 bases, with 15 bases between the two germline ends. The CDR3 is 13 residues long. Germline V gene data show CDR1 as SGDLS and CDR2 as YYNGEE. CDR3 region: CASGPGERYEQYF. CDR3 bases: TGTGCCAGCGGCCCGGGGGAACGGTACGAGCAGTACTTC.

V usage is TRBV7-9 and J usage is TRBJ2-2; tentative D call: TRBD2 (5 bases). The V gene's germline CDR1 is SEHNR and CDR2 FQNEAQ (reference sequence). V gave up 0 bases and J gave up 2 bases, with 10 bases separating them. The CDR3 contains 16 residues. The chain's CDR3 is CASSLATGKNTGELFF. The CDR3 DNA is TGTGCCAGCAGCTTAGCGACCGGGAAAAACACCGGGGAGCTGTTTTTT. Full variable domain (outside the CDR3, taken from reference TRBV7-9 and TRBJ2-2): DTGVSQNPRHKITKRGQNVTFRCDPISEHNRLYWYRQTLGQGPEFLTYFQNEAQLEKSRLLSDRFSAERPKGSFSTLEIQRTEQGDSAMYLCASSLATGKNTGELFFGEGSRLTVL.

V is TRBV10-3 and J is TRBJ2-7; D possibly matches TRBD1 or TRBD2 (5 bases each). V was clipped by 4 bases and J by 3 bases, with 13 bases between them. Germline V gene sequence: CDR1 ENHRY, CDR2 SYGVKD. The CDR3 is 14 amino acids. The CDR3 DNA follows: TGTGCCATCAGTGGGTTTACTAGGGGCTACGAGCAGTACTTC. It specifies CAISGFTRGYEQYF.

A few counts support this clone. The chain uses TRBV13 and TRBJ2-7; 7 nucleotides agree with TRBD1. CDR3 length equals 15 residues. Germline lookup yields CDR1 PRHDT and CDR2 FYEKMQ (reference sequence). V lost 5 bases and J lost 0; bases outside the gene matches: 7. CDR3: CASSSRDRVSYEQYF. CDR3 nucleotides: TGTGCCAGCAGCAGCCGGGACAGAGTCTCCTACGAGCAGTACTTC.

V gene TRBV5-1 combines with J gene TRBJ2-5; maybe TRBD2 (6 bases). Per the germline V gene, CDR1 is SGHRS and CDR2 is YFSETQ. Trimming cost V 3 bases and J 5 bases, with 23 bases left between them. The CDR3 sequence is 17 residues long. CDR3 residues: CASSWGVTTGLGETQYF. In DNA, the CDR3 is TGCGCCAGCAGCTGGGGGGTTACTACAGGCCTGGGGGAGACCCAGTACTTC.

This clone was detected once. This chain joins TRBV5-4 and TRBJ2-1; 7 bases align to TRBD1. J lost 4 bases, V lost 4 bases, and 8 bases had no gene match. The CDR3 runs to 15 residues. The germline CDR1 and CDR2 sequences are SGHNT and YYREEE (reference sequence). Here the CDR3 DNA reads TGTGCCAGCAGCGAACCACTGACAGGGTACAATGAGCAGTTCTTC. Amino acids: CASSEPLTGYNEQFF.

The V gene is TRBV4-1, the J gene TRBJ2-7; D unclear. The V end was cut by 4 bases, the J end by 3 bases, with 19 bases between. Germline loops: CDR1 MGHRA, CDR2 YSYEKL. The CDR3 is made up of 16 amino acids. The CDR3 nucleotides read TGCGCCAGCAGCCTATCGGCGCGAGGCGGATACTACGAGCAGTACTTC. Translation gives CASSLSARGGYYEQYF.

About this clone: Other DNA sequences of this sample code for an identical CDR3. The chain combines TRBV27 with TRBJ2-1, with a possible D match to TRBD2 (6 bases). CDR3 length equals 13 residues. The V gene lost 2 bases and the J gene lost 4 bases, with 6 bases spanning the gap. Looked up from germline, CDR1 is MNHEY and CDR2 is SMNVEV (reference sequence). The CDR3 DNA is TGTGCCAGCAGTTTAGGGGGGTACAATGAGCAGTTCTTC. It translates to CASSLGGYNEQFF.

V usage is TRBV7-8 and J usage is TRBJ2-7; D possibly uses TRBD1 or TRBD2 (6 bases each). Germline CDR1 and CDR2: SGHVS and FQNEAQ. Trimming pared 8 bases from V and 7 bases from J, leaving 15 bases between. This CDR3 has 12 amino acids. The CDR3 DNA reads TGTGCCAGCGAGGGGGGCGGGGCGGAGCAGTACTTC. Its translation is CASEGGGAEQYF.

As for this clone: This specimen includes other DNA sequences encoding the same CDR3. The rearrangement joins TRBV27 to TRBJ1-1, with a weak D call TRBD1 (6 bases). The CDR3 extends over 14 amino acids. From germline, CDR1 is MNHEY and CDR2 SMNVEV (reference sequence). V was trimmed by 7 bases and J by 2 bases, leaving 14 bases between them. For the CDR3, the DNA is TGTGCCAGCACCTTAGGGGGGGGTAACACTGAAGCTTTCTTT. It encodes CASTLGGGNTEAFF.

The rearrangement uses TRBV19 and TRBJ2-2, with 7 positions matching TRBD2. This CDR3 contains 18 residues. The J segment lost 1 base and the V segment lost 7 bases, leaving 15 bases of the junction unmatched. From germline, CDR1 is LNHDA and CDR2 SQIVND (reference sequence). The CDR3 reads CASTSRSSGERNTGELFF. CDR3 nucleotides: TGTGCCAGTACCTCCCGCTCTAGCGGAGAAAGGAACACCGGGGAGCTGTTTTTT. Filled out from reference TRBV19 and TRBJ2-2, the complete variable domain reads DGGITQSPKYLFRKEGQNVTLSCEQNLNHDAMYWYRQDPGQGLRLIYYSQIVNDFQKGDIAEGYSVSREKKESFPLTVTSAQKNPTAFYLCASTSRSSGERNTGELFFGEGSRLTVL.

The chain uses TRBV19 and TRBJ2-1, with D possibly being TRBD2 (6 bases). CDR3 length: 15 amino acids. V was clipped by 1 base and J by 2 bases, with 9 bases between them. Germline V CDR1 and CDR2: LNHDA, SQIVND (reference sequence). The CDR3 bases are TGTGCCAGTAGTATAGGGAGGGCCCCCTACAATGAGCAGTTCTTC. As protein: CASSIGRAPYNEQFF.

The chain joins TRBV7-9 to TRBJ1-2; weak D call: TRBD1 (5 bases). Deletions cut 5 bases from V and 10 bases from J, with 14 bases between. CDR3 size: 12 residues. In germline, CDR1 is SEHNR, CDR2 FQNEAQ (reference sequence). CDR3 nucleotide sequence: TGTGCCAGCAGCCCCGGGGCCAGCCCCTACACCTTC. It is translated as CASSPGASPYTF.

As for this clone: This CDR3 is also generated by other DNA sequences in the sample. The chain employs TRBV9 and TRBJ1-1, with D perhaps matching TRBD1 (5 bases). The germline V and J ends were trimmed by 0 bases and 2 bases, with 8 bases remaining between them. The CDR3 totals 14 residues. Germline lookup yields CDR1 SGDLS and CDR2 YYNGEE. CDR3 in DNA: TGTGCCAGCAGCGTAGGGACACTAAACACTGAAGCTTTCTTT. Translating it yields CASSVGTLNTEAFF.

This rearrangement joins TRBV18 to TRBJ2-1; maybe TRBD1 (5 bases). Germline V lookup: CDR1 KGHSH, CDR2 LQKENI. Trimming took off 3 bases at V and 8 bases at J, with 14 bases between the two ends. CDR3 length: 14 amino acids. This chain's CDR3 is CASSPSSRVDEQFF. CDR3 in DNA: TGTGCCAGCTCACCGAGTTCCAGGGTCGATGAGCAGTTCTTC.

This chain links TRBV27 with TRBJ1-5; TRBD1 aligns across 8 bases. The CDR3 has 14 amino acids. The germline gives CDR1 MNHEY, CDR2 SMNVEV (reference sequence). J gave up 4 bases and V 3 bases, and 2 bases lay outside the gene matches. The CDR3 DNA follows: TGTGCCAGCAGTTTGGGACAGGTTAATCAGCCCCAGCATTTT. Its translation: CASSLGQVNQPQHF.

The chain combines TRBV5-1 with TRBJ2-7, with TRBD1 matching over 10 bases. Losses at the gene ends were 4 bases for V and 7 bases for J; bases not matched to a gene: 8. This CDR3 contains 14 residues. CDR1 is SGHRS and CDR2 is YFSETQ in the germline V gene. CDR3 DNA: TGCGCCAGCAGCCACGACAGGGGGCCGAGGGAGCAGTACTTC. Protein: CASSHDRGPREQYF.

CDR3 in amino acids: CASSITPDRVITHQPQHF. In DNA, the CDR3 is TGTGCCAGTAGTATAACCCCGGACAGGGTAATTACCCATCAGCCCCAGCATTTT. The chain combines TRBV19 with TRBJ1-5; 8 bases fit TRBD1. Germline V gene data show CDR1 as LNHDA and CDR2 as SQIVND (reference sequence). The CDR3 extends over 18 amino acids. V was clipped by 2 bases and J by 5 bases; unmatched bases: 14.

This chain uses TRBV6-6 with TRBJ1-4; D remains ambiguous. Germline V gene sequence: CDR1 MNHNY, CDR2 SVGAGI (reference sequence). The V end was cut by 10 bases, the J end by 4 bases, with 10 bases between. CDR3 length: 12 amino acids. CDR3 nucleotides: TGTGCCACCAGGACGGATAATGAAAAACTGTTTTTT. Protein product: CATRTDNEKLFF.

V and J are TRBV28 and TRBJ2-2; D remains unclear. Trimming shortened V by 3 bases and J by 2 bases, and 10 bases separated the two germline ends. Germline CDR1 reads MDHEN; CDR2 reads SYDVKM. The CDR3 totals 15 residues. The CDR3: CASSFLRPNTGELFF. The CDR3 DNA reads as TGTGCCAGCAGTTTTCTACGGCCCAACACCGGGGAGCTGTTTTTT.